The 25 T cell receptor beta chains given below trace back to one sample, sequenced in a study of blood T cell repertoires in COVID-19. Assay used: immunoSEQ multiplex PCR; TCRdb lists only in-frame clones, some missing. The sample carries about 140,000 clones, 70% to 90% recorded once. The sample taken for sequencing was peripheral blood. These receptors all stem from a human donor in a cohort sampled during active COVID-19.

The CDR3 is CASSERSWYVQPQHF. As DNA, the CDR3 is TGTGCCAGTAGTGAAAGGAGTTGGTATGTTCAGCCCCAGCATTTT. This chain joins TRBV19 and TRBJ1-5; D is undetermined. Trimming pared 5 bases from V and 6 bases from J, leaving 17 bases between. The CDR3 contains 15 residues. The germline CDR1 and CDR2 sequences are LNHDA and SQIVND (reference sequence).

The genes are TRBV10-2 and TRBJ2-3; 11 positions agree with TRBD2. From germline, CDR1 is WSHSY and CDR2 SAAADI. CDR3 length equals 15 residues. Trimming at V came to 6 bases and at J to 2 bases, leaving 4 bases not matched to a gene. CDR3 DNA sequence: TGCGCCAGCAGGACTAGCGGGACCTTCACAGATACGCAGTATTTT. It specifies CASRTSGTFTDTQYF.

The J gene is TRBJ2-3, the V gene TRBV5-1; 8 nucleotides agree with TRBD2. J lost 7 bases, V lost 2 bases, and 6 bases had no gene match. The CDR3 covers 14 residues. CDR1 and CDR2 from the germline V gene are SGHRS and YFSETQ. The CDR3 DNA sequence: TGCGCCAGCAGCTTTGGCGGGGGGTGGAATACGCAGTATTTT. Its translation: CASSFGGGWNTQYF.

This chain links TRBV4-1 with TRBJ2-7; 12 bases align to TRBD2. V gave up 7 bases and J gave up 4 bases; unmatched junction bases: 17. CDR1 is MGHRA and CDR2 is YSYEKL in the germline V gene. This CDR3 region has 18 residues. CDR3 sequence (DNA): TGCGCCAGCACCAAGGGGCTAGCGGGGGGGCTAAAGGGGTACGAGCAGTACTTC. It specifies CASTKGLAGGLKGYEQYF.

CDR3 protein: CSVAFLGGGSNTGELFF. The CDR3 bases are TGCAGCGTTGCGTTTCTTGGGGGAGGTTCGAACACCGGGGAGCTGTTTTTT. The genes are TRBV29-1 and TRBJ2-2; a weak D match, TRBD2 (6 bases). V lost 4 bases to trimming and J lost 0 bases, with 18 bases between them. Per germline, CDR1 SQVTM and CDR2 ANQGSEA. The CDR3 totals 17 residues.

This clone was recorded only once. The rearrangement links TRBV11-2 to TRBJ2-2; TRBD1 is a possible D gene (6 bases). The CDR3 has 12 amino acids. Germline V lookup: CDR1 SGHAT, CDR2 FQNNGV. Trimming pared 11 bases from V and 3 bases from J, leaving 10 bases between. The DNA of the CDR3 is TGTGCCGGGGGCAGGGACACCGGGGAGCTGTTTTTT. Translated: CAGGRDTGELFF.

Here the CDR3 DNA reads TGTGCCAGCAGCTTAGACAGGGGCGGCGGGGAGCTGTTTTTT. Translation gives CASSLDRGGGELFF. The chain employs TRBV7-3 and TRBJ2-2, with 8 bases fitting TRBD1. V was clipped by 2 bases and J by 7 bases; unmatched bases: 3. This CDR3 region has 14 residues. Per the germline V gene, CDR1 is SGHTA and CDR2 is FQGTGA.

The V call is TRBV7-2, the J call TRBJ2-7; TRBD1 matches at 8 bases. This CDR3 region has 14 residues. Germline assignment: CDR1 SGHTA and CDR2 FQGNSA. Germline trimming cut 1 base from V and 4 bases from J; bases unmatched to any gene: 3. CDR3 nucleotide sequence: TGTGCCAGCAGCTTAGTTGGACAGGGATACGAGCAGTACTTC. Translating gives CASSLVGQGYEQYF. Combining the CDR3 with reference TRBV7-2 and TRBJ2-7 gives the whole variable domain GAGVSQSPSNKVTEKGKDVELRCDPISGHTALYWYRQSLGQGLEFLIYFQGNSAPDKSGLPSDRFSAERTGGSVSTLTIQRTQQEDSAVYLCASSLVGQGYEQYFGPGTRLTVT.

Written as DNA, the CDR3 is TGTGCCAGCTCCCCAATTGCAGGTCCCGCCCACTTAGAGACCCAGTACTTC. Protein: CASSPIAGPAHLETQYF. The gene calls are TRBV18 and TRBJ2-5, with unresolved D. Germline CDR1 KGHSH, CDR2 LQKENI. The CDR3 is 17 residues long. With 6 bases removed from V and 4 bases from J, the gap between germline ends came to 24 bases.

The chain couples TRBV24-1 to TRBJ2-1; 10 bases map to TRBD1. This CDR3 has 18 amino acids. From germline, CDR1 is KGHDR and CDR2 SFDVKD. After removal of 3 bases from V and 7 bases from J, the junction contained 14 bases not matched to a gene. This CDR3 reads CATSDPRGPGQGRNEQFF. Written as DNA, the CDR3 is TGTGCCACCAGTGATCCACGCGGCCCGGGACAGGGGAGGAATGAGCAGTTCTTC.

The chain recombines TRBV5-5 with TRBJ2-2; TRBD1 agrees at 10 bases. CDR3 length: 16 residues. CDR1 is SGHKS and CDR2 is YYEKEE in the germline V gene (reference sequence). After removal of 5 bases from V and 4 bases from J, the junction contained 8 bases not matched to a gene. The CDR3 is CASRQTGTGVTGELFF. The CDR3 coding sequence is TGTGCCAGCAGGCAAACCGGGACAGGGGTCACCGGGGAGCTGTTTTTT.

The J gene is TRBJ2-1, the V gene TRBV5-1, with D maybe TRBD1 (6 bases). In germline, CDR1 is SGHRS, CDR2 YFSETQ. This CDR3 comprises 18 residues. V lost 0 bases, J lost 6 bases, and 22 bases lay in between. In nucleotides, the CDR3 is TGCGCCAGCAGCTTGGTCTCAGGGGCGCGAGTGGGATTCAATGAGCAGTTCTTC. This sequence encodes CASSLVSGARVGFNEQFF.

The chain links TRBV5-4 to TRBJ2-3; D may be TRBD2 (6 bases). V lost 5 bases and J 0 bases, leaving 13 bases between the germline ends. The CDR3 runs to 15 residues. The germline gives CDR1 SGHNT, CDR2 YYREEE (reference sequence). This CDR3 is CASSGGLSSTDTQYF. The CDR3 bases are TGTGCCAGCAGTGGGGGACTCTCGAGCACAGATACGCAGTATTTT. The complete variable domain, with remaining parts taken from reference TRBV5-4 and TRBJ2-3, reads ETGVTQSPTHLIKTRGQQVTLRCSSQSGHNTVSWYQQALGQGPQFIFQYYREEENGRGNFPPRFSGLQFPNYSSELNVNALELDDSALYLCASSGGLSSTDTQYFGPGTRLTVL.

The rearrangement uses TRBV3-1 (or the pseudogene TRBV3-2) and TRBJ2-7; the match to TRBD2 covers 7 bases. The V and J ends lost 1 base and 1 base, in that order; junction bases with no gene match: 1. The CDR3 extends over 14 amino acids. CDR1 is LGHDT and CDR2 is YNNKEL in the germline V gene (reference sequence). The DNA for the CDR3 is TGTGCCAGCAGCCAAGGGGGGGGTTCCTACGAGCAGTACTTC. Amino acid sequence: CASSQGGGSYEQYF.

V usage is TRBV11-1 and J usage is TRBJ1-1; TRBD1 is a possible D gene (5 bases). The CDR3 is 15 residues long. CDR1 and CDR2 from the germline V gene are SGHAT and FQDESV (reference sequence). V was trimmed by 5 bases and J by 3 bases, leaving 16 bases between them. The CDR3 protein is CASSPGDSSDTEAFF. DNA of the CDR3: TGTGCCAGCAGCCCCGGGGACTCGTCAGACACTGAAGCTTTCTTT.

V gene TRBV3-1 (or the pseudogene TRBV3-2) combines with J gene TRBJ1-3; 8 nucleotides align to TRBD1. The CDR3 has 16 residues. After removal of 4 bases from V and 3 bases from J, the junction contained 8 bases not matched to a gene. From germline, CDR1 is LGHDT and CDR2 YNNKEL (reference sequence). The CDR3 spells CASSPAYGQGGNTIYF. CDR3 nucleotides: TGTGCCAGCAGCCCAGCTTATGGACAGGGTGGAAACACCATATATTTT.

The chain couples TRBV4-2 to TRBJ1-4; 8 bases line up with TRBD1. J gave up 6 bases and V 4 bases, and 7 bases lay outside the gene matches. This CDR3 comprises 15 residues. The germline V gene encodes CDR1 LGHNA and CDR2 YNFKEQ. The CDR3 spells CASSLQDRGDEKLFF. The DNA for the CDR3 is TGTGCCAGCAGCCTCCAAGACAGGGGAGATGAAAAACTGTTTTTT.

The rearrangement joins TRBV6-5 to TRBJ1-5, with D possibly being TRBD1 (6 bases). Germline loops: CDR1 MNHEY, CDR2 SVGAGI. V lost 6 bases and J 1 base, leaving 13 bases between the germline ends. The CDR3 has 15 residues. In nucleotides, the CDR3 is TGTGCCAGCAGAGTTCACAGGGAGAGCAATCAGCCCCAGCATTTT. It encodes CASRVHRESNQPQHF.

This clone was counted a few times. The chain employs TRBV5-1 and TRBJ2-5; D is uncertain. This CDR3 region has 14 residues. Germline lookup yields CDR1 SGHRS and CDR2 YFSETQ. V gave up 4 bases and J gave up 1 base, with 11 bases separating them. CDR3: CASSNRQVQETQYF. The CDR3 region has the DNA TGCGCCAGCAGCAACCGACAAGTCCAAGAGACCCAGTACTTC.

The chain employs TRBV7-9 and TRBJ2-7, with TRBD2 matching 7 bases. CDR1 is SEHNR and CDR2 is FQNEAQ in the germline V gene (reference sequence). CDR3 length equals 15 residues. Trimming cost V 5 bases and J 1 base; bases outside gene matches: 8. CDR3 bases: TGTGCCAGCAGCCTAACGGGGGGAAAATCCTACGAGCAGTACTTC. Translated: CASSLTGGKSYEQYF.

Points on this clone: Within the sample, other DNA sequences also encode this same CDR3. The CDR3 sequence: CASSIRGSGNTIYF. Here the CDR3 DNA reads TGTGCCAGTAGTATCCGGGGCTCTGGAAACACCATATATTTT. The chain recombines TRBV19 with TRBJ1-3; no definite D call. The CDR3 is 14 amino acids. The germline V and J ends were trimmed by 3 bases and 0 bases, with 6 bases remaining between them. From germline, CDR1 is LNHDA and CDR2 SQIVND (reference sequence).

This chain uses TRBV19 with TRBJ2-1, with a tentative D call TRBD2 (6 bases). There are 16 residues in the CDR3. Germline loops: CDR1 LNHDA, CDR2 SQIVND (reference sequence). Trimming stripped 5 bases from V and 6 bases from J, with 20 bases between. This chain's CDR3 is CASSFTSSPRVNEQFF. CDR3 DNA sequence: TGTGCCAGTAGTTTTACTAGCTCTCCCCGGGTCAATGAGCAGTTCTTC. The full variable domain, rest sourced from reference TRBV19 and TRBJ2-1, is DGGITQSPKYLFRKEGQNVTLSCEQNLNHDAMYWYRQDPGQGLRLIYYSQIVNDFQKGDIAEGYSVSREKKESFPLTVTSAQKNPTAFYLCASSFTSSPRVNEQFFGPGTRLTVL.

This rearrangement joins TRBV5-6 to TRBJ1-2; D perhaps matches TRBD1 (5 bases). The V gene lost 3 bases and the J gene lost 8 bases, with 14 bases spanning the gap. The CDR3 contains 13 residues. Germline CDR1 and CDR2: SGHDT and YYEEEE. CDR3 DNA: TGTGCCAGCAGCTCCAGGGTCGGTCGGGGCTACACCTTC. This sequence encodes CASSSRVGRGYTF.

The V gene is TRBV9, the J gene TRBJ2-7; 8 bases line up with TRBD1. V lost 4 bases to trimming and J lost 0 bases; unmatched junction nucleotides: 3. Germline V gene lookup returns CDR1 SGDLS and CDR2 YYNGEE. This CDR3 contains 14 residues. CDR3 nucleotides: TGTGCCAGCAGCTCAGGGACAGGCTCCTACGAGCAGTACTTC. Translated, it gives CASSSGTGSYEQYF.

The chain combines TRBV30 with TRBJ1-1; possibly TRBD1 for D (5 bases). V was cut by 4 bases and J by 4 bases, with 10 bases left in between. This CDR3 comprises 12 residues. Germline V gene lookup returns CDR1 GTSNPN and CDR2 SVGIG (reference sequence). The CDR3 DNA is TGTGCCTGGACAGGGCAGGGCACTGAAGCTTTCTTT. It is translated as CAWTGQGTEAFF.